Described below is a single TCR beta chain sequence and its context. Its matching antigen is unknown. The data were taken from a study of shared clonotypes between healthy human individuals. Whole-study results and caveats: Among donors, sharing of clonotypes was expected to be affected by sequencing depth.

Looked up from germline, CDR1 is SGHNT and CDR2 is YENEEA. The CDR3 totals 15 residues. V was pared by 2 bases and J by 4 bases, with 7 bases of the junction left unmatched. The study separated CD4+ cells into CD45RA+ naive and CD45RA-negative memory subsets. TCRdb keeps only in-frame clones here, not all; method: immunoSEQ multiplex PCR. The sample contains some 550,000 clones, about 97% of which appear only once. The sample was naive CD4+ T cells sorted from blood. Subset indicated: CD45RA+ positively selected. V usage is TRBV11-3 and J usage is TRBJ2-7; TRBD1 matches at 8 bases. This TCR came from a woman in her twenties or thirties in good health. CDR3 coding DNA: TGTGCCAGCAGCTTAACTTCGACAGGGGAATACGAGCAGTACTTC. This sequence encodes CASSLTSTGEYEQYF.